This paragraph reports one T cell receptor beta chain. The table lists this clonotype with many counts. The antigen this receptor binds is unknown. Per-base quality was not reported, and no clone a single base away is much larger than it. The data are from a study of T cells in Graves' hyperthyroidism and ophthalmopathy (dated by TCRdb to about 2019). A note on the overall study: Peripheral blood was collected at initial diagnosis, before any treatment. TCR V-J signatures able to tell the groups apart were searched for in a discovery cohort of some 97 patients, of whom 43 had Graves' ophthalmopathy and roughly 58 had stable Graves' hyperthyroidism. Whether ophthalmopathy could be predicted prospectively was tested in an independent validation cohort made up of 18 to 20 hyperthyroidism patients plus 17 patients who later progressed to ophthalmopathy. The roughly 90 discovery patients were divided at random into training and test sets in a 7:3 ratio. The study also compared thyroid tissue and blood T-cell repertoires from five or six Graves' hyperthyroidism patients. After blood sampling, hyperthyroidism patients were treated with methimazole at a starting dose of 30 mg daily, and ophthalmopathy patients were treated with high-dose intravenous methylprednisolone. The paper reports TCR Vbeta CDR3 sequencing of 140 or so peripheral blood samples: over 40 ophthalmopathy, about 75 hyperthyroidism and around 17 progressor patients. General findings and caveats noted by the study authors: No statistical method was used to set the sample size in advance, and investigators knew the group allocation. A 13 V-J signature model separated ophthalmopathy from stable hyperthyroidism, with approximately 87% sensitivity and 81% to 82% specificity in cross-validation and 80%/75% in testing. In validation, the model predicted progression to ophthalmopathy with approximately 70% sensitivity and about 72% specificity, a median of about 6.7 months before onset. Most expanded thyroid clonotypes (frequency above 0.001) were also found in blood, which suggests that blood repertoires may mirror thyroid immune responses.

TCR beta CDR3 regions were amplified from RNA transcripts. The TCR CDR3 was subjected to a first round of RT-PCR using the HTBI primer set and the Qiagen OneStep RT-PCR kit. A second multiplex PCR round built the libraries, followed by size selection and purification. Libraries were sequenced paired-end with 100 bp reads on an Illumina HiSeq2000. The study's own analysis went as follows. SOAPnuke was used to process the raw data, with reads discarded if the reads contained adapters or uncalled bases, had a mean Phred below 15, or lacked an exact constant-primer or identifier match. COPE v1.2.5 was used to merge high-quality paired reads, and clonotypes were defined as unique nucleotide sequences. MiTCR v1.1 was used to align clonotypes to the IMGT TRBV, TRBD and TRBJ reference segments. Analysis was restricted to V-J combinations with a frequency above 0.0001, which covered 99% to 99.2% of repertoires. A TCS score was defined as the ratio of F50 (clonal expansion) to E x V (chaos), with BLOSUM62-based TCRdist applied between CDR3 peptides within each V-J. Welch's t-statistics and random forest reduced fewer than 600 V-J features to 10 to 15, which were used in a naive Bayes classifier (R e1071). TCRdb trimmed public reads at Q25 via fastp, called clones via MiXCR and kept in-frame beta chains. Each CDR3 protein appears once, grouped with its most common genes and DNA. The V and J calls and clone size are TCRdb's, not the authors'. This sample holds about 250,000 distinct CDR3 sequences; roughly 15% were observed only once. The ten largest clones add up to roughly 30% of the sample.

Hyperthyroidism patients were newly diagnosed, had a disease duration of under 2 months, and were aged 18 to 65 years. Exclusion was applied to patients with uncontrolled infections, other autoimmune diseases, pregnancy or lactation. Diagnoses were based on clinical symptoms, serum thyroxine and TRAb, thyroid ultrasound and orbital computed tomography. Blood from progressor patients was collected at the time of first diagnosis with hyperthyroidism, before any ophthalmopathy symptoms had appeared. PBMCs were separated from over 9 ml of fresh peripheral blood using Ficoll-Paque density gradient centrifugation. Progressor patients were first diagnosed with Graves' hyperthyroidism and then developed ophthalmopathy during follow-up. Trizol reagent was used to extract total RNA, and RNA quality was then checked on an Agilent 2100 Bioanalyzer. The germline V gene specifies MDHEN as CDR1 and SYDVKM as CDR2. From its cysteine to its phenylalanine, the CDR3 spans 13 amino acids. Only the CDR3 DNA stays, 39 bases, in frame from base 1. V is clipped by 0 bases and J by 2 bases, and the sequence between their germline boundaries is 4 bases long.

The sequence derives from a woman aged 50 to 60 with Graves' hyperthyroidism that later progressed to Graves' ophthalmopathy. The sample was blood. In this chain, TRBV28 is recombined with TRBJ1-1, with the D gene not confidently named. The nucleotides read TGTGCCAGCAGTTTATGGGGAAACACTGAAGCTTTCTTT. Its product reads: CASSLWGNTEAFF.